Sequencing of this TCR beta chain was carried out in a study of cytomegalovirus exposure and HLA in healthy donors. Use of 60 Vbeta and 13 Jbeta primers characterized the PCR. Profiling relied on immunoSEQ multiplex PCR, and the TCRdb table lists in-frame clones only, not all of them. The table includes a few hundred thousand clones, about 75% detected once. Details on this clone: Its antigen is not identified.

Study-level points and caveats: DRB1 showed the most TCR associations and HLA-C the fewest in a later analysis, as rates varied by HLA locus.

There are 19 residues in the CDR3. The V segment lost 2 bases and the J segment 0 bases; nucleotides outside the gene matches: 10. Looked up from germline, CDR1 is SGHVS and CDR2 is FNYEAQ. The clonotype originates from a man in his late teens or twenties in good health and CMV-seronegative. Sequencing used PBMCs. This chain joins TRBV7-6 and TRBJ2-1, with 10 bases fitting TRBD2. CDR3 sequence (DNA): TGTGCCAGCAGCTTATACGGGACTAGCGTCTCCAGCTCCTACAATGAGCAGTTCTTC. Protein: CASSLYGTSVSSSYNEQFF.